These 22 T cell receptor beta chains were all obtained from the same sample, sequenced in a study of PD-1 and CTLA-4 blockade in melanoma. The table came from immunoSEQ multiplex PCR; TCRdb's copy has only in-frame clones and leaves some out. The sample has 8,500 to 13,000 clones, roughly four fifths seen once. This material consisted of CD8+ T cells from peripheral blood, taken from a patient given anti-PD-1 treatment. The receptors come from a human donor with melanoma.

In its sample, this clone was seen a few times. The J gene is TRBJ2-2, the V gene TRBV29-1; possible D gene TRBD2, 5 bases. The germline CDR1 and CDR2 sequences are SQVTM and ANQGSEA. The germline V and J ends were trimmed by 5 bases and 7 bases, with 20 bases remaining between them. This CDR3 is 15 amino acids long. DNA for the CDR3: TGCAGCGTTAGAGGGCGGGCCGACTCTGGCGGGGAGCTGTTTTTT. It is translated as CSVRGRADSGGELFF.

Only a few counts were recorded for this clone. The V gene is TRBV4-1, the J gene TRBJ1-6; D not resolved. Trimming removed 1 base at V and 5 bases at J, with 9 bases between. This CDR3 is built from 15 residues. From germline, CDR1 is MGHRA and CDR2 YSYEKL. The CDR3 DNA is TGCGCCAGCAGCCAAGGGGCAGGCGATAATTCACCCCTCCACTTT. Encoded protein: CASSQGAGDNSPLHF.

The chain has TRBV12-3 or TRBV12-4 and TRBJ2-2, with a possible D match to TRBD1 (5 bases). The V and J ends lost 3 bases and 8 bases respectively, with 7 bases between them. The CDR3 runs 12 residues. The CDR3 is CASSFGAGELFF. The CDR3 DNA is TGTGCCAGCAGTTTTGGGGCTGGGGAGCTGTTTTTT.

CDR3 sequence reads: CASSVESGRWYNEQFF. The CDR3 region has the DNA TGTGCCAGCAGCGTAGAGAGCGGGAGATGGTACAATGAGCAGTTCTTC. The rearrangement joins TRBV9 to TRBJ2-1, with 8 bases identical to TRBD2. Losses at the gene ends were 0 bases for V and 4 bases for J; bases not matched to a gene: 6. The CDR3 is 16 amino acids. Germline V gives CDR1 SGDLS, CDR2 YYNGEE.

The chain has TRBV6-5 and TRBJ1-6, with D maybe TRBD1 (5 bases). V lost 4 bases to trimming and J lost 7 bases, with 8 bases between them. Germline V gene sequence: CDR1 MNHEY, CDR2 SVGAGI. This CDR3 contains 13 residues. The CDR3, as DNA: TGTGCCAGCAGTTCAGGGTCCAATTCACCCCTCCACTTT. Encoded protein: CASSSGSNSPLHF.

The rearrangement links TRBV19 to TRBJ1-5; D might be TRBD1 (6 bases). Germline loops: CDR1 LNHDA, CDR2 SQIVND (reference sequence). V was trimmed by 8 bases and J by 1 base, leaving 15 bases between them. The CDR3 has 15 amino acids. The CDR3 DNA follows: TGTGCCAGTTCTATCCAGGACAGCAGCAATCAGCCCCAGCATTTT. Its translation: CASSIQDSSNQPQHF.

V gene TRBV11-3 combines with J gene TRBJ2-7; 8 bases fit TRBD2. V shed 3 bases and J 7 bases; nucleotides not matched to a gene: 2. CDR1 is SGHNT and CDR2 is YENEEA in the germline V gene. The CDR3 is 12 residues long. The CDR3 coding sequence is TGTGCCAGCAGCTTTAGCGGGGCTGAGCAGTACTTC. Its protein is CASSFSGAEQYF.

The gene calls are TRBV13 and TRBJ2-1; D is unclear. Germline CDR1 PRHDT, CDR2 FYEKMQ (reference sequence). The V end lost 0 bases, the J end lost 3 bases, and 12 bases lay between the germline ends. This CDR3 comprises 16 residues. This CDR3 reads CASSLGGPVYYNEQFF. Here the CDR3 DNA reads TGTGCCAGCAGCTTAGGGGGCCCAGTTTACTACAATGAGCAGTTCTTC.

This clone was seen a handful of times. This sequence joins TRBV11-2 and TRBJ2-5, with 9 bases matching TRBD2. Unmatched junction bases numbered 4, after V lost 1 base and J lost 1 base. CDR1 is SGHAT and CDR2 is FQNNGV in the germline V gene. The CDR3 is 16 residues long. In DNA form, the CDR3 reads TGTGCCAGCAGCTTAGGACTAGCGGTTGGCCAAGAGACCCAGTACTTC. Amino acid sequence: CASSLGLAVGQETQYF.

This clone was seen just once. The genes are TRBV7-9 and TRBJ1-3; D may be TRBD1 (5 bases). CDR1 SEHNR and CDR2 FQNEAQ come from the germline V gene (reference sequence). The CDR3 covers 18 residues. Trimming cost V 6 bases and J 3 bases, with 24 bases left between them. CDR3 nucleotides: TGTGCCAGCAGATCCCGGGACGGCCACCTATGGAGTGGAAACACCATATATTTT. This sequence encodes CASRSRDGHLWSGNTIYF.

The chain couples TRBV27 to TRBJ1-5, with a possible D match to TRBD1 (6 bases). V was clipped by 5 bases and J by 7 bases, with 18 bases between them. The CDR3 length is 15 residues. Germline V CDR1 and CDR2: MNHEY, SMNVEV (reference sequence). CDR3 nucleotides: TGTGCCAGCAGTGCCCAGGGGAGCCAATGGCAGCCCCAGCATTTT. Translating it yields CASSAQGSQWQPQHF.

The CDR3 here is CASSLEKGLGTEAFF. The CDR3 bases are TGTGCCAGCAGCTTGGAAAAGGGGTTGGGCACTGAAGCTTTCTTT. This sequence joins TRBV5-5 and TRBJ1-1; a weak D match, TRBD1 (5 bases). V gave up 0 bases and J gave up 4 bases, with 13 bases separating them. Germline assignment: CDR1 SGHKS and CDR2 YYEKEE (reference sequence). This CDR3 spans 15 amino acids.

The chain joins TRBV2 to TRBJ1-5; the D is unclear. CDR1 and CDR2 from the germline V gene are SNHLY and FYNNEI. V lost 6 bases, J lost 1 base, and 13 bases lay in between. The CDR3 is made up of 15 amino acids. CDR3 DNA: TGTGCCAGCAGCGCCGTGGGGAGGAGCAATCAGCCCCAGCATTTT. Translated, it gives CASSAVGRSNQPQHF.

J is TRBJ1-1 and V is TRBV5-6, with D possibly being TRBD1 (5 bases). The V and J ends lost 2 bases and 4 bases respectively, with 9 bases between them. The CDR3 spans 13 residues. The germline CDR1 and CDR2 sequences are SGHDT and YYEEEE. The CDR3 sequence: CASSFLGGTEAFF. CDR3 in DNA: TGTGCCAGCAGCTTTCTCGGGGGCACTGAAGCTTTCTTT. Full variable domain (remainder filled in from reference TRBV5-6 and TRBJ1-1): DAGVTQSPTHLIKTRGQQVTLRCSPKSGHDTVSWYQQALGQGPQFIFQYYEEEERQRGNFPDRFSGHQFPNYSSELNVNALLLGDSALYLCASSFLGGTEAFFGQGTRLTVV.

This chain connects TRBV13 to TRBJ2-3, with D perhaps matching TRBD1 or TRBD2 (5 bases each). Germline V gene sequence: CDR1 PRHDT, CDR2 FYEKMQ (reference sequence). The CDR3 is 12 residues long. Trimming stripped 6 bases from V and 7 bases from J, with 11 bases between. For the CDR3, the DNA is TGTGCCAGCAGTTCCGGGGCCTATACGCAGTATTTT. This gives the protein CASSSGAYTQYF.

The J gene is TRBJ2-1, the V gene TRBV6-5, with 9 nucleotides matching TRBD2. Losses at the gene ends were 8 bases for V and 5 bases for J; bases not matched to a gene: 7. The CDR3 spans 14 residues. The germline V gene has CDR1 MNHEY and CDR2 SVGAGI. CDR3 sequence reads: CASQVLAGNNEQFF. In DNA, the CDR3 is TGTGCCAGCCAAGTGCTAGCGGGAAACAATGAGCAGTTCTTC.

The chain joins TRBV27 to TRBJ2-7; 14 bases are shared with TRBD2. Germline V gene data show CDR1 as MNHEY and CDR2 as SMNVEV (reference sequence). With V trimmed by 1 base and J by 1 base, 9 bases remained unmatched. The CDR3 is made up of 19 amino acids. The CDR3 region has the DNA TGTGCCAGCAGTTTATACCCCCGGACTAGCGGGGGGTCATCCTACGAGCAGTACTTC. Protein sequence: CASSLYPRTSGGSSYEQYF.

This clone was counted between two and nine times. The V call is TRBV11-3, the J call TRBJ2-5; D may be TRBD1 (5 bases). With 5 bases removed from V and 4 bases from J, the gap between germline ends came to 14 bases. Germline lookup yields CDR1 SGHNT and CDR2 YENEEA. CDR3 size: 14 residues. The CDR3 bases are TGTGCCAGCAGCGGGGCCCTGGTAGGAGAGACCCAGTACTTC. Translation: CASSGALVGETQYF.

CDR3 amino acids: CASSYNGDYEQYF. DNA for the CDR3: TGTGCCAGCAGTTACAACGGGGACTACGAGCAGTACTTC. The chain links TRBV6-5 to TRBJ2-7; perhaps TRBD2 as D (5 bases). The V gene's germline CDR1 is MNHEY and CDR2 SVGAGI. The CDR3 runs 13 residues. V shed 2 bases and J shed 3 bases, with 8 bases lying between them.

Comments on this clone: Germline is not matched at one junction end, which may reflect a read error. CDR3 sequence reads: CASSEESGSGYEQYF. The DNA of the CDR3 is TGCGCCAGCAGCGAAGAAAGCGGGAGCGGCTACGAGCAGTACTTC. The rearrangement uses TRBV4-1 and TRBJ2-7, with 8 nucleotides matching TRBD2. This CDR3 region has 15 residues. Germline assignment: CDR1 MGHRA and CDR2 YSYEKL.

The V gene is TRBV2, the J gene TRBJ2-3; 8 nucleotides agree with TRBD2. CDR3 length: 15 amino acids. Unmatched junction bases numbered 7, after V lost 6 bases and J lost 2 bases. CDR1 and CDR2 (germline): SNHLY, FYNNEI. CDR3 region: CASSETSGLTDTQYF. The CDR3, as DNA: TGTGCCAGCAGCGAAACTAGCGGACTCACAGATACGCAGTATTTT.

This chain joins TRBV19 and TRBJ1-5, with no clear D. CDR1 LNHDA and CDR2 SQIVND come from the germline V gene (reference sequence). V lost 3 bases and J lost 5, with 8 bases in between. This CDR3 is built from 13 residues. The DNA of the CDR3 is TGTGCCAGTAGTATTGGGGTGTATCAGCCCCAGCATTTT. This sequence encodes CASSIGVYQPQHF.